Each of the 6 T cell receptor beta chains below was sequenced from the same sample in a study of blood T cell repertoires in COVID-19. Using immunoSEQ multiplex PCR, the repertoire was profiled, and TCRdb retains in-frame clones only, with some absent. The sample consists of 90,000 to 110,000 clones, about 79% of them appearing once. Sequencing was carried out using peripheral blood. The origin of the receptors is a woman of 80 years or more with active or convalescent COVID-19.

This rearrangement joins TRBV5-4 to TRBJ2-7; no firm D call. CDR1 is SGHNT and CDR2 is YYREEE in the germline V gene (reference sequence). This CDR3 spans 10 amino acids. V lost 1 base, J lost 11 bases, and 7 bases lay in between. The CDR3, as DNA: TGTGCCAGCAGCTTGAGCTCCAAGTACTTC. Amino acid sequence: CASSLSSKYF.

V is TRBV27 and J is TRBJ2-1; 8 nucleotides line up with TRBD2. V dropped 1 base and J dropped 1; count of bases not matched to a gene: 6. CDR1 is MNHEY, CDR2 SMNVEV, per germline (reference sequence). The CDR3 is 17 amino acids. This chain's CDR3 is CASSLWASGLSYNEQFF. The CDR3 DNA reads TGTGCCAGCAGTTTATGGGCTAGCGGGCTATCCTACAATGAGCAGTTCTTC.

This clone showed up just once. The chain recombines TRBV29-1 with TRBJ2-3, with D possibly being TRBD2 (7 bases). The CDR3 has 15 residues. Trimming took off 7 bases at V and 1 base at J, with 18 bases between the two ends. In germline, CDR1 is SQVTM, CDR2 ANQGSEA. CDR3 amino acids: CSGRGAGWGTDTQYF. The CDR3 DNA follows: TGCAGCGGACGGGGGGCGGGCTGGGGCACAGATACGCAGTATTTT.

The V gene is TRBV6-5, the J gene TRBJ2-3; D possibly corresponds to TRBD1 (5 bases). Germline CDR1 is MNHEY and CDR2 is SVGAGI. The CDR3 is 16 amino acids. Trimming took off 0 bases at V and 0 bases at J, with 10 bases between the two ends. The CDR3 sequence: CASSYSGPFSTDTQYF. CDR3 in DNA: TGTGCCAGCAGTTACTCGGGGCCCTTCAGCACAGATACGCAGTATTTT.

This rearrangement joins TRBV4-2 to TRBJ2-1; D is unclear. The CDR3 is made up of 17 amino acids. Looked up from germline, CDR1 is LGHNA and CDR2 is YNFKEQ. V shed 0 bases and J shed 6 bases, with 18 bases lying between them. CDR3 nucleotide sequence: TGTGCCAGCAGCCAAGATCTTACTCGCCTGGGCTCCAATGAGCAGTTCTTC. This gives the protein CASSQDLTRLGSNEQFF.

This chain joins TRBV28 and TRBJ1-4; D might be TRBD1 (5 bases). This CDR3 region has 14 residues. Trimming removed 7 bases at V and 7 bases at J, with 16 bases between. Looked up from germline, CDR1 is MDHEN and CDR2 is SYDVKM. Here the CDR3 reads CASISEGRGEKLFF. In nucleotides, the CDR3 is TGTGCCAGCATATCAGAGGGGAGGGGTGAAAAACTGTTTTTT.